A selection of T cell receptor beta chains follows, all from one sample in a study of blood T cell repertoires in COVID-19. The repertoire was sequenced with immunoSEQ multiplex PCR; TCRdb's copy has only in-frame clones and lacks some. This table holds 35,000 to 45,000 clones, roughly 87% found once. The material sequenced was peripheral blood. All receptors come from a man between 60 and 75 years old with acute or convalescent COVID-19. Each CDR3 is given with its conserved first and last residue. Each record gives: clone size, V gene, J gene, D gene, CDR3 DNA, CDR3 protein. D genes are given only for firm matches. Clone size is given for some rows only: seen once, a few or many times, or a class if the clone is expanded.

NA	TRBV7-8	TRBJ2-7	NA	TGTGCCAGCAGCTTAGTGGGCAGGGCTGGCGAGCAGTACTTC	CASSLVGRAGEQYF
NA	TRBV6-2/TRBV6-3	TRBJ2-7	TRBD2	TGTGCCAGCAGTCCCCGGACAGGACTAGCGGCTTACGAGCAGTACTTC	CASSPRTGLAAYEQYF
NA	TRBV6-5	TRBJ2-3	TRBD1	TGTGCCAGCAGAACAGGGGGCGACACGCAGTATTTT	CASRTGGDTQYF
NA	TRBV4-2	TRBJ2-1	NA	TGTGCCAGCAGCCAAGAAACAGGGAGCTCCTACAATGAGCAGTTCTTC	CASSQETGSSYNEQFF
NA	TRBV7-9	TRBJ2-2	TRBD1	TGTGCCAGCACGGACGACAGGGGGGCCGCCGGGGAGCTGTTTTTT	CASTDDRGAAGELFF
NA	TRBV11-3	TRBJ2-1	NA	TGTGCCAGCAGCTTGGTGACGGGAGCGACCTACAATGAGCAGTTCTTC	CASSLVTGATYNEQFF
NA	TRBV27	TRBJ2-1	NA	TGTGCCAGCAGTTTACTAGGTAGCGGAGACTACAATGAGCAGTTCTTC	CASSLLGSGDYNEQFF
once	TRBV5-1	TRBJ2-2	TRBD1	TGCGCCAGCAGCCCCCCTGGGACAGGGATTGCCACCGGGGAGCTGTTTTTT	CASSPPGTGIATGELFF
NA	TRBV7-2	TRBJ1-2	TRBD1	TGTGCCAGCAGCTTCCAATCGACAGGGAACTATGGCTACACCTTC	CASSFQSTGNYGYTF
NA	TRBV7-9	TRBJ2-1	TRBD2	TGTGCCAGCAGCCCATTCCCTAGCGGAGTATACAATGAGCAGTTCTTC	CASSPFPSGVYNEQFF
NA	TRBV6-5	TRBJ2-3	TRBD1	TGTGCCAGCAGTTATCGGACAGGGGCGAACACAGATACGCAGTATTTT	CASSYRTGANTDTQYF
NA	TRBV3-1/TRBV3-2	TRBJ2-5	TRBD2	TGTGCCAGCAGCCGTGGACTAGCGGGAGGGCCCGAGACCCAGTACTTC	CASSRGLAGGPETQYF
NA	TRBV9	TRBJ2-3	NA	TGTGCCAGCAGCGTGAGATTCCCGGCAGATACGCAGTATTTT	CASSVRFPADTQYF
NA	TRBV2	TRBJ2-1	NA	TGTGCCAGCAGCGTTAGCGTGAGCTCCTACAATGAGCAGTTCTTC	CASSVSVSSYNEQFF
once	TRBV3-1/TRBV3-2	TRBJ1-5	TRBD1	TGTGCCAGCAGCCAAGCCGGGACAGGGGGCAATCAGCCCCAGCATTTT	CASSQAGTGGNQPQHF
NA	TRBV19	TRBJ1-2	NA	TGTGCCAGTAGTAGGGGCGGGGACTATGGCTACACCTTC	CASSRGGDYGYTF
NA	TRBV27	TRBJ2-6	NA	TGTGCCAGCAGTTTGGTGGCGGGTAGAGATGGGGCCAACGTCCTGACTTTC	CASSLVAGRDGANVLTF
NA	TRBV19	TRBJ1-5	TRBD1	TGTGCCAGTTTCCCGGGACAGCAAAATCAGCCCCAGCATTTT	CASFPGQQNQPQHF
NA	TRBV6-2/TRBV6-3	TRBJ1-5	TRBD1	TGTGCCAGCAGTGACAGGGATAGCAATCAGCCCCAGCATTTT	CASSDRDSNQPQHF
NA	TRBV11-2	TRBJ2-5	NA	TGTGCCAGCAGCTTAGAAGGAGTCGGGGAGACCCAGTACTTC	CASSLEGVGETQYF
NA	TRBV24-1	TRBJ2-5	TRBD1	TGTGCCACCAGTGATGGTCCGGGACAGGGTTACGAGACCCAGTACTTC	CATSDGPGQGYETQYF
NA	TRBV12-3/TRBV12-4	TRBJ1-5	NA	TGTGCCAGCAGTTTGCGGGGGAATCAGCCCCAGCATTTT	CASSLRGNQPQHF
NA	TRBV10-3	TRBJ2-5	NA	TGTGCCACCAGAGCCGAGACGGGGGAAGAGACCCAGTACTTC	CATRAETGEETQYF
NA	TRBV4-2	TRBJ2-1	TRBD1	TGTGCCAGCAGCCAACCCGACAGGGGCGAAGGCAATGAGCAGTTCTTC	CASSQPDRGEGNEQFF
NA	TRBV9	TRBJ2-6	NA	TGTGCCAGCAGCGTAGTCGGCTCTGGGGCCAACGTCCTGACTTTC	CASSVVGSGANVLTF
NA	TRBV5-1	TRBJ2-1	NA	TGCGCCAGCAGCTTGGATCCGGGAGACAATGAGCAGTTCTTC	CASSLDPGDNEQFF
few	TRBV6-2/TRBV6-3	TRBJ1-5	NA	TGTGCCAGCAGTCCGCGCGATCAGCCCCAGCATTTT	CASSPRDQPQHF
NA	TRBV6-1	TRBJ1-6	NA	TGTGCCAGCAGTGAAGTTCAGAATTCACCCCTCCACTTT	CASSEVQNSPLHF
NA	TRBV7-9	TRBJ2-6	NA	TGTGCCAGCAGCTTAGGGAGTGGTGGGGCCAACGTCCTGACTTTC	CASSLGSGGANVLTF
NA	TRBV4-3	TRBJ2-1	NA	TGCGCCAGCAGCCCACGACCCAGTGGAGGTTCCTACAATGAGCAGTTCTTC	CASSPRPSGGSYNEQFF
NA	TRBV9	TRBJ1-5	NA	TGTGCCAGCAGCGTAGACGGGGGAGGCAATCAGCCCCAGCATTTT	CASSVDGGGNQPQHF
NA	TRBV12-5	TRBJ2-5	NA	TGTGCTAGTGGTTTGGCCCACGGGAGCAAGACAGGGCTTCCGAAAGAGACCCAGTACTTC	CASGLAHGSKTGLPKETQYF
NA	TRBV5-1	TRBJ1-1	TRBD1	TGCGCCAGCAGCCTGGACAGGGGGAACACTGAAGCTTTCTTT	CASSLDRGNTEAFF
NA	TRBV7-2	TRBJ1-2	NA	TGTGCCAGCAGCGCGCTGCAGGGGCTTAATGGCTACACCTTC	CASSALQGLNGYTF
NA	TRBV28	TRBJ2-7	TRBD2	TGTGCCAGCAGTTTATCGGCCAGCGGGAGGTCCTACGAGCAGTACTTC	CASSLSASGRSYEQYF
NA	TRBV5-4	TRBJ2-2	NA	TGTGCCAGCAGCTTGGGACAGCCGAATTCTAACACCGGGGAGCTGTTTTTT	CASSLGQPNSNTGELFF
NA	TRBV9	TRBJ1-6	TRBD1	TGTGCCAGCAGCGGCAAGCAGGGGGTTGTAAATTCACCCCTCCACTTT	CASSGKQGVVNSPLHF
NA	TRBV5-1	TRBJ1-1	NA	TGCGCCAGCAGCTTGGAGGGAGGGAGTTCCTCTGAAGCTTTCTTT	CASSLEGGSSSEAFF
few	TRBV5-1	TRBJ2-2	TRBD2	TGCGCCAGCAGCTTGGGACTAGCGGGAGCCGGGGAGCTGTTTTTT	CASSLGLAGAGELFF
NA	TRBV7-8	TRBJ2-1	NA	TGTGCCAGCAGCGAGTACAGGAGCTCCTACAATGAGCAGTTCTTC	CASSEYRSSYNEQFF
few	TRBV5-6	TRBJ1-2	NA	TGTGCCAGCAGGTATCTTCAGATCTATGGCTACACCTTC	CASRYLQIYGYTF
NA	TRBV27	TRBJ2-1	TRBD2	TGTGCCAGCTCGGGACTAGCGGGGTGGAATGAGCAGTTCTTC	CASSGLAGWNEQFF
NA	TRBV7-2	TRBJ1-1	NA	TGTGCCAGCAGCTTAGACAGCGGAAACACTGAAGCTTTCTTT	CASSLDSGNTEAFF
NA	TRBV14	TRBJ2-7	TRBD2	TGTGCCAGCAGCCAAGGTCTAGGCGGGAGAACTTTCCAGCAGTACTTC	CASSQGLGGRTFQQYF
NA	TRBV19	TRBJ2-1	TRBD2	TGTGCCAGTAGCCTTAGCGGGAGTGGTTACAATGAGCAGTTCTTC	CASSLSGSGYNEQFF
NA	TRBV11-2	TRBJ1-3	NA	TGTGCCAGCAGCTTAATCGCGGGACGGTACTCTGGAAACACCATATATTTT	CASSLIAGRYSGNTIYF
NA	TRBV6-2/TRBV6-3	TRBJ1-5	NA	TGTGCCAGCAGTTACTCGAGCAGGCCCCATCAGCCCCAGCATTTT	CASSYSSRPHQPQHF
NA	TRBV29-1	TRBJ1-4	NA	TGCAGCGTTGAAAACTCCGGGGCAGGGGACGAAAAACTGTTTTTT	CSVENSGAGDEKLFF
NA	TRBV6-6	TRBJ1-1	NA	TGTGCCAGCAGTTATCCCGGGAAGGGAGGATCTGACGCTTTCTTT	CASSYPGKGGSDAFF
NA	TRBV6-5	TRBJ1-2	TRBD1	TGTGCCAGTGCGACAGGGGTGGGATCCTATGGCTACACCTTC	CASATGVGSYGYTF
NA	TRBV5-5	TRBJ1-2	TRBD1	TGTGCCAGCAGCCCGGGACAGGGGATGTCTAACTATGGCTACACCTTC	CASSPGQGMSNYGYTF
NA	TRBV20-1	TRBJ1-1	NA	TGCAGTGCGGGCAGGGAGGGAGCTTTCTTT	CSAGREGAFF
NA	TRBV6-4	TRBJ2-3	TRBD2	TGTGCCAGCAGTGACGAGTCTGGCGGGAGGACAGATACGCAGTATTTT	CASSDESGGRTDTQYF
NA	TRBV13	TRBJ2-7	TRBD1	TGTGCCAGCAGCAAACGGGACAGCCACTACGAGCAGTACTTC	CASSKRDSHYEQYF
NA	TRBV7-9	TRBJ1-1	TRBD1	TGTGCCAGCTCGGGACAGGGAGGAGCTTTCTTT	CASSGQGGAFF
NA	TRBV15	TRBJ2-3	TRBD2	TGTGCCACCAGCAGGTCCGGGACTAGCGTTCGAGCGCAGTATTTT	CATSRSGTSVRAQYF
NA	TRBV5-1	TRBJ1-1	NA	TGCGCCAGCAGCTTGTCGCAGTTGAACACTGAAGCTTTCTTT	CASSLSQLNTEAFF
NA	TRBV5-6	TRBJ1-4	NA	TGTGCCAGCAGCTTGGTCTCGGGGGGTGGTGAAAAACTGTTTTTT	CASSLVSGGGEKLFF
NA	TRBV6-5	TRBJ1-1	NA	TGTGCCAGCAGTTCCCCCTCAGAGAACACTGAAGCTTTCTTT	CASSSPSENTEAFF